The following is a T cell receptor beta chain sequence with its context. No antigen is known for it. Qualities for individual bases were not recorded, and no much larger clone is one base off. The sample is drawn from a study of T cells in Graves' hyperthyroidism and ophthalmopathy (dated by TCRdb to between 2019 and 2020). Study-wide context: Peripheral blood samples were taken at initial diagnosis, before any treatment was given. The approximately 98 discovery patients were randomly divided into training and test sets at a 7:3 ratio. In addition, the study compared T-cell repertoires in thyroid tissue and in blood from roughly 6 Graves' hyperthyroidism patients. The paper reports TCR Vbeta CDR3 sequencing of over 130 peripheral blood samples: 43 ophthalmopathy, approximately 74 hyperthyroidism and 17 progressor patients. An independent validation cohort of under 20 hyperthyroidism patients and about 16 patients who later progressed to ophthalmopathy tested prospective prediction of ophthalmopathy. Once sampling was done, hyperthyroidism patients were given methimazole at a starting dose of 30 mg daily, whereas ophthalmopathy patients were given high-dose intravenous methylprednisolone. A discovery cohort of fewer than 110 patients, 43 with Graves' ophthalmopathy and approximately 57 with stable Graves' hyperthyroidism, was used to find distinguishing TCR V-J signatures. The paper as a whole reports these results and caveats: A 13 V-J signature model separated ophthalmopathy from stable hyperthyroidism, with over 85% sensitivity and roughly 81% specificity in cross-validation and 80%/75% in testing. Sample size was not statistically predetermined, and investigators were not blinded to group allocation. Most expanded thyroid clonotypes (frequency above 0.001) were also detected in blood, a finding suggesting that blood repertoires may reflect thyroid immune responses. In validation, the model predicted progression to ophthalmopathy a median of roughly 6.1 months before onset, with roughly 70% sensitivity and roughly 73% specificity.

Ophthalmopathy patients had moderately to severely active disease, with a Clinical Activity Score of 3 or more, a NOSPECS grade of 4 or more, and a disease duration of less than 3 months. Exclusion was applied to patients with uncontrolled infections, other autoimmune diseases, pregnancy or lactation. Diagnoses were based on clinical symptoms, serum thyroxine and TRAb, thyroid ultrasound and orbital computed tomography. PBMCs were separated from approximately 9.9 ml of fresh peripheral blood using Ficoll-Paque density gradient centrifugation. Trizol reagent was used to extract total RNA, and RNA quality was then checked on an Agilent 2100 Bioanalyzer. Amplification of TCR beta CDR3 regions was carried out from RNA transcripts. The TCR CDR3 was subjected to a first round of RT-PCR using the HTBI primer set and the Qiagen OneStep RT-PCR kit. The libraries were constructed in a second round of multiplex PCR and then size-selected and purified. Libraries were sequenced paired-end with 100 bp reads on an Illumina HiSeq2000. For the original study's pipeline: SOAPnuke was used to process the raw data, removing reads that contained adapters or uncalled bases, had a mean Phred below 15, or lacked an exact match to the constant primer or identifier. High-quality paired reads were merged using COPE v1.2.5, and each unique nucleotide sequence was defined as a clonotype. MiTCR v1.1 was used to align the clonotypes against IMGT TRBV, TRBD and TRBJ reference segments. The analysis included only V-J combinations with a frequency above 0.0001, which together covered more than 98% of the repertoires. The TCS score was defined as the ratio of F50 (clonal expansion) to E x V (chaos), calculated using BLOSUM62-based TCRdist between CDR3 peptides within each V-J. Welch's t-statistics and random forest reduced several hundred V-J features to 10 to 15, which were used in a naive Bayes classifier (R e1071). Through fastp at Q25 and MiXCR, TCRdb rebuilt clones from the public reads, retaining in-frame beta chains. Under each unique CDR3 protein, matching rows form one entry showing the most common genes and DNA. The V and J calls here are based on TCRdb, not the publication. This sample is represented by approximately 690,000 distinct CDR3 sequences; 13% to 15% of them were singletons. Around an eighth of the sample is held by the ten biggest clonotypes.

The germline V gene (reference sequence) provides CDR1 DFQATT and CDR2 SNEGSKA. From its cysteine to its phenylalanine, the CDR3 spans 17 amino acids. Here the CDR3 DNA is all that survives: 51 bases in frame from base 1. Trimming takes 2 bases off V and 4 bases off J; junction bases not matched to a gene: 6. The TCR was taken from a woman in her forties or fifties with Graves' ophthalmopathy. Recombination joined TRBV20-1 with TRBJ2-6; TRBD1 agrees with 12 junctional bases. The sequencing input was blood. The CDR3 sequence is CSARRGTGGVGANVLTF. The DNA is TGCAGTGCTAGACGCGGGACAGGGGGCGTCGGGGCCAACGTCCTGACTTTC.